These 7 T cell receptor beta chains were sequenced from one sample in a study of T cell repertoires in cytomegalovirus infection. TCRdb re-called the reads with MiXCR, one entry per CDR3 protein. The data contain roughly 920,000 distinct CDR3 sequences, 30% to 40% of them singletons. Their cognate antigens are unknown. Specimen: cultured CD8+ T cells from PBMCs, collected from culture after CMV antigen stimulation. These receptors were collected from a human donor in good health (CMV status not recorded). Some clones in this sample may be carry-over from other donors' samples.

This clonotype was picked up many times. This chain links TRBV11-2 with TRBJ2-3, with D possibly being TRBD1 (6 bases). The germline CDR1 and CDR2 sequences are SGHAT and FQNNGV. V was cut by 3 bases and J by 2 bases, with 12 bases left in between. The CDR3 spans 15 residues. For the CDR3, the DNA is TGTGCCAGCAGCTTCAGGGGAAGGCCCACAGATACGCAGTATTTT. Translation gives CASSFRGRPTDTQYF.

This chain connects TRBV10-2 to TRBJ2-3; D may be TRBD2 (5 bases). The CDR3 contains 15 residues. Germline V gene sequence: CDR1 WSHSY, CDR2 SAAADI. The germline V and J ends were trimmed by 6 bases and 2 bases, with 15 bases remaining between them. The CDR3 is CASRARGYLTDTQYF. The CDR3 nucleotides read TGCGCCAGCAGGGCCCGGGGATACCTCACAGATACGCAGTATTTT.

The CDR3 coding sequence is TGTGCCAGCAGACGTGAGGGACAGTACGTC. This gives the protein CASRREGQYV. J is TRBJ2-7 and V is TRBV27, with D maybe TRBD2 (5 bases). The length of the CDR3 is 10 residues. Germline CDR1 and CDR2: MNHEY and SMNVEV (reference sequence). Deletions cut 6 bases from V and 10 bases from J, with 10 bases between.

Points on this clonotype: Being one base from a much bigger clone, this may be a read error. This chain links TRBV7-9 with TRBJ1-2; the match to TRBD1 covers 9 bases. CDR3 size: 19 residues. Germline V lookup: CDR1 SEHNR, CDR2 FQNEAQ (reference sequence). V was clipped by 5 bases and J by 4 bases; unmatched bases: 20. In DNA, the CDR3 is TGTGCCAGCAGCAAGAAGCCCCCGACAGGGGGTGGAGCTAGCTATGGCTACACCTTC. It yields the protein CASSKKPPTGGGASYGYTF.

This clonotype was counted at least ten times. This chain uses TRBV11-3 with TRBJ2-1; the D is unclear. V lost 4 bases to trimming and J lost 8 bases, with 18 bases between them. This CDR3 is 15 amino acids long. The germline gives CDR1 SGHNT, CDR2 YENEEA. The CDR3 here is CASSSSQWSSDEQFF. The CDR3, as DNA: TGTGCCAGCAGCTCCTCCCAATGGTCTTCGGATGAGCAGTTCTTC. The complete variable domain, with remaining parts taken from reference TRBV11-3 and TRBJ2-1, reads EAGVVQSPRYKIIEKKQPVAFWCNPISGHNTLYWYLQNLGQGPELLIRYENEEAVDDSQLPKDRFSAERLKGVDSTLKIQPAELGDSAVYLCASSSSQWSSDEQFFGPGTRLTVL.

The genes are TRBV18 and TRBJ2-3; 10 bases are a match to TRBD1. Looked up from germline, CDR1 is KGHSH and CDR2 is LQKENI. This CDR3 has 16 residues. The trim removed 3 bases at V and 5 bases at J, leaving 8 bases unmatched. The CDR3 protein is CASSPLTGGERDTQYF. The CDR3, as DNA: TGTGCCAGCTCACCTCTGACAGGGGGCGAGAGAGATACGCAGTATTTT.

The chain joins TRBV19 to TRBJ2-5; D tentatively reads TRBD1 or TRBD2 (5 bases each). There are 14 residues in the CDR3. Germline CDR1 reads LNHDA; CDR2 reads SQIVND (reference sequence). V shed 3 bases and J shed 1 base, with 9 bases lying between them. The CDR3 loop reads CASSMWGSQETQYF. CDR3 nucleotide sequence: TGTGCCAGTAGTATGTGGGGGAGCCAAGAGACCCAGTACTTC.